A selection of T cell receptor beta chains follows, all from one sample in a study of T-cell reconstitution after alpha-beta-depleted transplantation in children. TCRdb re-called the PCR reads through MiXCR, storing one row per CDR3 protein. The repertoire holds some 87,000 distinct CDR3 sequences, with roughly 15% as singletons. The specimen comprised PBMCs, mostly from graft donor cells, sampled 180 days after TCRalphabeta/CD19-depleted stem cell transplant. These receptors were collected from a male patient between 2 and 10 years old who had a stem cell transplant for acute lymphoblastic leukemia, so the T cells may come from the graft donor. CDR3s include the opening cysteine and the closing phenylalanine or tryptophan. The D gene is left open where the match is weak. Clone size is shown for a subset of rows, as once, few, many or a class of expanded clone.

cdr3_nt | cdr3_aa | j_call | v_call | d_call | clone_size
TGCAGTGCTACCCTTCGCTACAGCTCCTACAATGAGCAGTTCTTC | CSATLRYSSYNEQFF | TRBJ2-1 | TRBV20-1 | NA | many
TGCAGTGCTATCCGGACGGCGAGCTCCTACAATGAGCAGTTCTTC | CSAIRTASSYNEQFF | TRBJ2-1 | TRBV20-1 | NA | NA
TGCGCCAGCAGCTTGGCAGGGGGGAGCACTGAAGCTTTCTTT | CASSLAGGSTEAFF | TRBJ1-1 | TRBV5-1 | TRBD1 | many
TGTGCCAGTAGTCTTTCTGGGCGCACTGAAGCTTTCTTT | CASSLSGRTEAFF | TRBJ1-1 | TRBV19 | NA | few
TGCAGTGCTAGAGTATGGAACACAACCAACTATGGCTACACCTTC | CSARVWNTTNYGYTF | TRBJ1-2 | TRBV20-1 | NA | NA
TGTGCCAGCAGCTTAGTCTTAGGGAGCACTGAAGCTTTCTTT | CASSLVLGSTEAFF | TRBJ1-1 | TRBV11-2 | NA | NA
TGTGCCAGCAGTTACTCGTCTTTAGCCTCCTACGAGCAGTACTTC | CASSYSSLASYEQYF | TRBJ2-7 | TRBV6-5 | NA | many
TGTGCCATCAATGGGGGGGCCAACGAGCAGTACTTC | CAINGGANEQYF | TRBJ2-7 | TRBV10-3 | NA | NA
TGTGCCAGCAGCCTCCAAATGAACACTGAAGCTTTCTTT | CASSLQMNTEAFF | TRBJ1-1 | TRBV5-6 | NA | NA
TGTGCCATCAGTGAGGACCCTCGGGGGCAGTTCTTC | CAISEDPRGQFF | TRBJ2-1 | TRBV10-3 | NA | few
TGTGCCATCAACAATACTACCCAGAGCTCCTACGAGCAGTACTTC | CAINNTTQSSYEQYF | TRBJ2-7 | TRBV10-3 | NA | few